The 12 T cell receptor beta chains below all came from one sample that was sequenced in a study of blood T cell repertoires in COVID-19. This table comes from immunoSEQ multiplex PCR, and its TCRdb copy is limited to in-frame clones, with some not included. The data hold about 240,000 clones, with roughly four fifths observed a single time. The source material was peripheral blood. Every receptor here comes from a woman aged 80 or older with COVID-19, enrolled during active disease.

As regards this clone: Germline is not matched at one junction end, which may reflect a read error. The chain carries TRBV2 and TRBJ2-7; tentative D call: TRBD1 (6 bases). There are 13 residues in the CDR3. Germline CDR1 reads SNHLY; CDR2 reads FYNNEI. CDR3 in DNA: TGTGTCAGCACCCACGGACAGAGCTACGAGCAGTACTTC. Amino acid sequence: CVSTHGQSYEQYF.

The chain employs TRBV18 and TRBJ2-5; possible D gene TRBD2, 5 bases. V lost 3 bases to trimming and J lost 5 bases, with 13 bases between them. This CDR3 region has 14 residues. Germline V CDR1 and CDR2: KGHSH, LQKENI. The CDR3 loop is CASSPPPSPETQYF. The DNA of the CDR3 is TGTGCCAGCTCACCCCCACCTAGCCCCGAGACCCAGTACTTC. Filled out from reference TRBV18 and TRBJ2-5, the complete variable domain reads NAGVMQNPRHLVRRRGQEARLRCSPMKGHSHVYWYRQLPEEGLKFMVYLQKENIIDESGMPKERFSAEFPKEGPSILRIQQVVRGDSAAYFCASSPPPSPETQYFGPGTRLLVL.

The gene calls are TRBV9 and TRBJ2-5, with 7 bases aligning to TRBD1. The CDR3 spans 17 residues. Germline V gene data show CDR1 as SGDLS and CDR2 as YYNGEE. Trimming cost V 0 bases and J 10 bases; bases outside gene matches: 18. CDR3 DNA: TGTGCCAGCAGCGTAGGTGGCGACAGGGATTACGTTGGGGGCCAGTACTTC. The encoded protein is CASSVGGDRDYVGGQYF.

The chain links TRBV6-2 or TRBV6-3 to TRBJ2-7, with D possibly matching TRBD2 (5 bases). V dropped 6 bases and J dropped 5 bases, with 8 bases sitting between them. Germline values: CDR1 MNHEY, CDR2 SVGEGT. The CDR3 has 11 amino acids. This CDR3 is CASSVLDEQYF. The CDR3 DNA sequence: TGTGCCAGCAGCGTACTAGACGAGCAGTACTTC.

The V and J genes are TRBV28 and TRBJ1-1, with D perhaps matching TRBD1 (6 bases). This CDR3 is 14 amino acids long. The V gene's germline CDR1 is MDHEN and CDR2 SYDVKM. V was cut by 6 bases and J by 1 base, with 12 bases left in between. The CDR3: CASRFTGSNTEAFF. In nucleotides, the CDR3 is TGTGCCAGCAGATTTACAGGGTCGAACACTGAAGCTTTCTTT. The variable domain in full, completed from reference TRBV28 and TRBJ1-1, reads DVKVTQSSRYLVKRTGEKVFLECVQDMDHENMFWYRQDPGLGLRLIYFSYDVKMKEKGDIPEGYSVSREKKERFSLILESASTNQTSMYLCASRFTGSNTEAFFGQGTRLTVV.

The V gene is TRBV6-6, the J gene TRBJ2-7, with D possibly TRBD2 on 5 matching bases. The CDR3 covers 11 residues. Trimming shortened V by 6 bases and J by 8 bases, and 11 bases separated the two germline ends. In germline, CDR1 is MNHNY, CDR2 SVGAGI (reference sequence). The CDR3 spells CASSPGGQQYF. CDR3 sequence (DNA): TGTGCCAGCAGCCCCGGAGGACAGCAGTACTTC.

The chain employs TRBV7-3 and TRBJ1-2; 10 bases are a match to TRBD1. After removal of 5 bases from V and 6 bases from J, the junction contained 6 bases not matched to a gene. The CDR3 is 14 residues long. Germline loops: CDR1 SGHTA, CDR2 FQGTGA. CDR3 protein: CASSRGGTGDGYTF. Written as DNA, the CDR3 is TGTGCCAGCAGCCGAGGAGGGACAGGGGATGGCTACACCTTC.

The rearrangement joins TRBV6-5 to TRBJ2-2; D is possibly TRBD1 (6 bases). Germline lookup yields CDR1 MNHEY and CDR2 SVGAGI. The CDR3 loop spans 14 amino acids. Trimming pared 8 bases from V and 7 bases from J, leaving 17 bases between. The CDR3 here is CASLPRGKGGELFF. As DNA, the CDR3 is TGTGCCAGCCTCCCGAGGGGGAAGGGCGGGGAGCTGTTTTTT.

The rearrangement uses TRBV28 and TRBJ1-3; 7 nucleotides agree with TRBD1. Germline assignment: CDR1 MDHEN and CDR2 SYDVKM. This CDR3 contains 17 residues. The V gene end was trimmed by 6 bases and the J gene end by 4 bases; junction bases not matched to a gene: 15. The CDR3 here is CASRGAGGWAEGNTIYF. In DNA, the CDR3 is TGTGCCAGCAGAGGAGCAGGGGGTTGGGCAGAGGGAAACACCATATATTTT.

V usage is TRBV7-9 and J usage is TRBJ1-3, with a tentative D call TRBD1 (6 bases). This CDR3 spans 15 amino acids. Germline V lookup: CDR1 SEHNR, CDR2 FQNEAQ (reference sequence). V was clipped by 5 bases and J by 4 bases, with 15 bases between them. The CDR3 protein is CASSPGGAEGNTIYF. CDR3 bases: TGTGCCAGCAGCCCGGGGGGGGCGGAAGGAAACACCATATATTTT. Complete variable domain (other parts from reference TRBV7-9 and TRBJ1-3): DTGVSQNPRHKITKRGQNVTFRCDPISEHNRLYWYRQTLGQGPEFLTYFQNEAQLEKSRLLSDRFSAERPKGSFSTLEIQRTEQGDSAMYLCASSPGGAEGNTIYFGEGSWLTVV.

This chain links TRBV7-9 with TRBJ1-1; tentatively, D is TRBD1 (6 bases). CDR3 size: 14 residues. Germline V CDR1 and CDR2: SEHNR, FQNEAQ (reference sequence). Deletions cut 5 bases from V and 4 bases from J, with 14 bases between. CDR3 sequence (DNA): TGTGCCAGCAGCCTCGGACAGCTTCCCACTGAAGCTTTCTTT. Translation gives CASSLGQLPTEAFF.

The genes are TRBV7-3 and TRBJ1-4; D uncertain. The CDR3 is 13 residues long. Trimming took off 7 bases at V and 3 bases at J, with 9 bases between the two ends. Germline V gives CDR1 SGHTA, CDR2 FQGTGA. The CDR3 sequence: CASIGWPNEKLFF. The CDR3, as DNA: TGTGCCAGCATTGGCTGGCCTAATGAAAAACTGTTTTTT.